These T cell receptor beta chains were read from a single sample in a study of T cells after posttransplantation cyclophosphamide. The data were produced by immunoSEQ multiplex PCR, yet TCRdb's version contains in-frame clones alone and is incomplete. The sample yields about 38,000 clones, without any singletons. The sequenced material came from PBMCs. The receptors derive from a young man in good health and a related stem cell transplant donor. Each CDR3 is given with its conserved first and last residue. The D gene is left open where the match is weak. Clone size is shown for a subset of rows, as once, few, many or a class of expanded clone.

j_call d_call clone_size v_call cdr3_aa cdr3_nt
TRBJ1-4 TRBD1 many TRBV28 CASSPTDRGFNEKLFF TGTGCCAGCAGCCCTACCGACAGGGGCTTTAATGAAAAACTGTTTTTT
TRBJ2-7 TRBD1 many TRBV6-1 CASDRDRGLYEQYF TGTGCCAGCGACCGGGACAGGGGTTTATACGAGCAGTACTTC
TRBJ2-2 TRBD1 many TRBV7-6 CASSSIAGGYDTGELFF TGTGCCAGCAGCTCCATAGCAGGGGGCTATGACACCGGGGAGCTGTTTTTT
TRBJ1-4 TRBD1 many TRBV7-2 CASSLQGAANEKLFF TGTGCCAGCAGCTTACAGGGGGCAGCTAATGAAAAACTGTTTTTT
TRBJ1-5 TRBD1 many TRBV19 CASTGDRSTYNQPQHF TGTGCCAGTACCGGGGACAGGTCCACCTACAATCAGCCCCAGCATTTT
TRBJ2-7 . many TRBV5-1 CASSLYGDGEQYF TGCGCCAGCAGCTTGTACGGGGATGGCGAGCAGTACTTC
TRBJ1-6 . few TRBV28 CASRIGTAYNSPLHF TGTGCCAGCAGGATAGGGACTGCTTATAATTCACCCCTCCACTTT
TRBJ1-6 TRBD1 many TRBV19 CASSQTGGNSPLHF TGTGCCAGTAGTCAAACAGGGGGTAATTCACCCCTCCACTTT
TRBJ2-2 TRBD1 many TRBV6-5 CASSSTQGAGELFF TGTGCCAGCAGCTCAACTCAGGGGGCGGGGGAGCTGTTTTTT
TRBJ1-2 TRBD1 many TRBV19 CASSPRQGSAYGYTF TGTGCCAGTAGCCCCCGACAGGGAAGTGCCTATGGCTACACCTTC
TRBJ1-5 . many TRBV2 CASSDRGGGNQPQHF TGTGCCAGCAGTGATCGGGGGGGTGGCAATCAGCCCCAGCATTTT
TRBJ2-7 . many TRBV11-3 CASSSRGIYEQYF TGTGCCAGCAGCTCCCGCGGGATATACGAGCAGTACTTC
TRBJ1-1 . many TRBV13 CASTPGGANTEAFF TGTGCCAGCACCCCCGGGGGGGCGAACACTGAAGCTTTCTTT
TRBJ1-2 TRBD1 many TRBV14 CASSQDGQGTYDYTF TGTGCCAGCAGCCAAGATGGACAGGGGACGTATGACTACACCTTC
TRBJ2-5 . . TRBV27 CASSLSGGGGETQYF TGTGCCAGCAGTTTATCAGGGGGAGGTGGGGAGACCCAGTACTTC
TRBJ2-1 . many TRBV19 CASALGPYNEQFF TGTGCCAGTGCACTGGGCCCCTACAATGAGCAGTTCTTC
TRBJ2-3 TRBD2 many TRBV7-2 CASRRTSILGDTQYF TGTGCCAGCAGGAGGACTAGCATTCTGGGAGATACGCAGTATTTT
TRBJ2-2 TRBD2 many TRBV7-6 CASSLALAGGNTGELFF TGTGCCAGCAGCTTAGCGTTGGCGGGGGGGAACACCGGGGAGCTGTTTTTT
TRBJ2-4 TRBD1 many TRBV7-9 CASSHGQGAQVF TGTGCCAGCAGCCACGGACAGGGGGCACAAGTCTTC
TRBJ1-1 . many TRBV5-8 CASSLGGRATEAFF TGTGCCAGCAGCTTGGGAGGGCGGGCAACTGAAGCTTTCTTT
TRBJ2-6 TRBD1 . TRBV4-1 CASSQDPGQGVSGANVLTF TGCGCCAGCAGCCAAGACCCGGGACAGGGGGTCTCTGGGGCCAACGTCCTGACTTTC
TRBJ1-6 TRBD1 many TRBV7-2 CASSPRQGDNSPLHF TGTGCCAGCAGCCCGAGACAGGGGGACAATTCACCCCTCCACTTT
TRBJ1-2 . many TRBV2 CASSAGEDYGYTF TGTGCCAGCTCCGCAGGGGAAGACTATGGCTACACCTTC
TRBJ1-1 TRBD1 many TRBV19 CASTWATGGLNTEAFF TGTGCCAGTACCTGGGCCACAGGGGGCTTGAACACTGAAGCTTTCTTT
TRBJ2-1 . many TRBV5-1 CASSLRASNYNEQFF TGCGCCAGCAGCTTGAGGGCGAGCAACTACAATGAGCAGTTCTTC